These 2 T cell receptor beta chains share one sample of origin, sequenced in a study of T cell responses to AZD1222 COVID-19 vaccine. Assay: immunoSEQ multiplex PCR; the TCRdb copy retains only in-frame clones and omits some. The sample consists of tens of thousands of clones, approximately 91% of them appearing once. The input for sequencing was peripheral blood, taken on day 0 of AZD1222 vaccination. The receptors shown here come from an adult in good health.

The rearrangement joins TRBV29-1 to TRBJ2-3, with a tentative D call TRBD1 (6 bases). This CDR3 is built from 12 residues. V was clipped by 3 bases and J by 3 bases, with 7 bases between them. Germline V gives CDR1 SQVTM, CDR2 ANQGSEA. CDR3 bases: TGCAGCGTTGACCAGGGGACAGATACGCAGTATTTT. This gives the protein CSVDQGTDTQYF.

The chain employs TRBV11-2 and TRBJ1-6; 7 bases line up with TRBD1. In germline, CDR1 is SGHAT, CDR2 FQNNGV. J lost 6 bases, V lost 3 bases, and 5 bases had no gene match. There are 15 residues in the CDR3. The DNA for the CDR3 is TGTGCCAGCAGCTTGAAGGGGGCAGGTAATTCACCCCTCCACTTT. It encodes CASSLKGAGNSPLHF.